What follows are 23 T cell receptor beta chains derived from one specimen sequenced in a study of T cells in Graves' hyperthyroidism and ophthalmopathy. From RNA transcripts, TCR beta CDR3 regions were amplified. A set of HTBI primers served as the primers for a first-round RT-PCR of the TCR CDR3. Via MiXCR, TCRdb re-called the multiplex PCR reads, giving one row per CDR3 protein. The sample yields 350,000 to 400,000 distinct CDR3 sequences, about a fifth seen once. The sample taken for sequencing was blood. All receptors come from a woman between 18 and 30 years old with Graves' hyperthyroidism.

The chain uses TRBV5-1 and TRBJ1-6; D perhaps matches TRBD1 (6 bases). Germline V gene lookup returns CDR1 SGHRS and CDR2 YFSETQ. The V and J ends lost 3 bases and 4 bases respectively, with 17 bases between them. The CDR3 totals 17 residues. This CDR3 is CASSSVLQGTYNSPLHF. DNA of the CDR3: TGCGCCAGCAGCTCCGTTCTGCAGGGGACGTATAATTCACCCCTCCACTTT.

This clonotype was observed many times. The chain uses TRBV6-1 and TRBJ1-2; D is unclear. The CDR3 consists of 13 residues. Germline CDR1 and CDR2: MNHNS and SASEGT. V lost 4 bases, J lost 0 bases, and 6 bases lay in between. CDR3 nucleotides: TGTGCCAGCAGTGGAGCAGCTAACTATGGCTACACCTTC. Encoded protein: CASSGAANYGYTF.

This clonotype has ten or more counts. The chain employs TRBV6-1 and TRBJ2-5, with a possible D match to TRBD1 (6 bases). The CDR3 has 13 amino acids. The V end was cut by 8 bases, the J end by 1 base, with 11 bases between. Germline CDR1 MNHNS, CDR2 SASEGT. In DNA form, the CDR3 reads TGTGCCAGCTCGGGACACTTCCAAGAGACCCAGTACTTC. Protein product: CASSGHFQETQYF.

Ten or more counts support this clonotype. The rearrangement links TRBV6-5 to TRBJ2-7; 9 bases agree with TRBD1. J was trimmed by 3 bases and V by 4 bases; bases with no gene match: 4. This CDR3 contains 14 residues. The germline gives CDR1 MNHEY, CDR2 SVGAGI. CDR3 nucleotides: TGTGCCAGCAGTTTCGACAGGGGGGACTACGAGCAGTACTTC. As protein: CASSFDRGDYEQYF.

The gene calls are TRBV12-3 or TRBV12-4 and TRBJ2-5; D perhaps matches TRBD2 (6 bases). Trimming stripped 6 bases from V and 3 bases from J, with 11 bases between. This CDR3 spans 13 amino acids. CDR3 nucleotides: TGTGCCAGCAGCGGGGACTGGAAAGAGACCCAGTACTTC. This encodes CASSGDWKETQYF.

This clonotype was found many times. This chain's CDR3 is CASSSGQEDRELFF. CDR3 nucleotides: TGTGCCAGCAGCTCGGGACAGGAGGACCGGGAGCTGTTTTTT. The J gene is TRBJ2-2, the V gene TRBV7-9; 8 positions agree with TRBD1. This CDR3 contains 14 residues. Trimming took 4 bases from V and 9 from J; bases not matched to a gene: 7. The germline V gene has CDR1 SEHNR and CDR2 FQNEAQ (reference sequence).

This clonotype was found many times. The CDR3 coding sequence is TGTGCCAGCAGCTTAGCGCTAATGGGGGAGCAGTACTTC. Translation: CASSLALMGEQYF. This chain connects TRBV7-2 to TRBJ2-7; D gene unclear. Germline V CDR1 and CDR2: SGHTA, FQGNSA. V lost 0 bases to trimming and J lost 7 bases, with 10 bases between them. The CDR3 spans 13 residues.

The table lists this clonotype with many counts. J is TRBJ1-2 and V is TRBV11-1, with TRBD1 as a possible D gene (5 bases). Germline V CDR1 and CDR2: SGHAT, FQDESV (reference sequence). V was cut by 5 bases and J by 3 bases, with 13 bases left in between. The length of the CDR3 is 14 residues. CDR3 in amino acids: CASSLGRTYYGYTF. CDR3 in DNA: TGTGCCAGCAGCCTGGGCCGGACATACTATGGCTACACCTTC.

This clonotype has only a few counts. A read error may be the cause here, since a much bigger clone is one base away. The chain combines TRBV30 with TRBJ2-6; 9 bases agree with TRBD1. The CDR3 covers 16 residues. The V segment lost 5 bases and the J segment 1 base; nucleotides outside the gene matches: 6. Germline V gene data show CDR1 as GTSNPN and CDR2 as SVGIG (reference sequence). As DNA, the CDR3 is TGTGCCTGGGAGGGACAGGGAGTTTCTGGGGCCAACGTCCTGACTTTC. Its protein is CAWEGQGVSGANVLTF.

This clonotype was recorded many times. This sequence joins TRBV4-1 and TRBJ2-6; D gene uncertain. This CDR3 has 15 residues. Trimming took 4 bases from V and 4 from J, leaving 11 bases between them. Germline lookup yields CDR1 MGHRA and CDR2 YSYEKL. CDR3 region: CASSLSSAGANVLTF. The CDR3 DNA sequence: TGCGCCAGCAGCCTCTCCAGTGCGGGGGCCAACGTCCTGACTTTC.

The chain uses TRBV18 and TRBJ1-1; D unclear. The CDR3 has 13 amino acids. The V end was cut by 4 bases, the J end by 1 base, with 7 bases between. Germline V gene lookup returns CDR1 KGHSH and CDR2 LQKENI. The CDR3 here is CASSRQKNTEAFF. DNA for the CDR3: TGTGCCAGCTCACGGCAGAAGAACACTGAAGCTTTCTTT. Supplemented by reference TRBV18 and TRBJ1-1, the full variable domain reads NAGVMQNPRHLVRRRGQEARLRCSPMKGHSHVYWYRQLPEEGLKFMVYLQKENIIDESGMPKERFSAEFPKEGPSILRIQQVVRGDSAAYFCASSRQKNTEAFFGQGTRLTVV.

This clonotype was recorded once. Being one base from a much bigger clone, this may be a read error. The rearrangement joins TRBV12-3 or TRBV12-4 to TRBJ1-2; 7 nucleotides match TRBD1. The CDR3 runs to 20 residues. The ends lost 3 bases at V and 0 bases at J; junction bases unmatched: 19. CDR3 amino acids: CASSFTPGSRAQGTNYGYTF. CDR3 bases: TGTGCCAGCAGTTTCACCCCGGGATCCAGGGCACAGGGGACTAACTATGGCTACACCTTC.

This clonotype has at least ten counts. This sequence joins TRBV15 and TRBJ1-6; TRBD1 agrees at 8 bases. This CDR3 is built from 15 residues. J gave up 7 bases and V 1 base, and 3 bases lay outside the gene matches. CDR1 LNHNV and CDR2 YYDKDF come from the germline V gene (reference sequence). DNA of the CDR3: TGTGCCACCAGCAGAGTCAGGGGGCAAAATTCACCCCTCCACTTT. It translates to CATSRVRGQNSPLHF. Together with reference TRBV15 and TRBJ1-6, the CDR3 gives the full variable domain: DAMVIQNPRYQVTQFGKPVTLSCSQTLNHNVMYWYQQKSSQAPKLLFHYYDKDFNNEADTPDNFQSRRPNTSFCFLDIRSPGLGDTAMYLCATSRVRGQNSPLHFGNGTRLTVT.

The sample holds many counts of this clonotype. The chain employs TRBV7-6 and TRBJ1-1; 8 bases are shared with TRBD1. The V gene end was trimmed by 5 bases and the J gene end by 3 bases; junction bases not matched to a gene: 8. From germline, CDR1 is SGHVS and CDR2 FNYEAQ. The CDR3 runs 15 residues. CDR3 DNA: TGTGCCAGCAGCCCTCGGACAGGGCGGGACACTGAAGCTTTCTTT. Translated: CASSPRTGRDTEAFF. Complete variable domain (other parts from reference TRBV7-6 and TRBJ1-1): GAGVSQSPRYKVTKRGQDVALRCDPISGHVSLYWYRQALGQGPEFLTYFNYEAQQDKSGLPNDRFSAERPEGSISTLTIQRTEQRDSAMYRCASSPRTGRDTEAFFGQGTRLTVV.

V is TRBV5-4 and J is TRBJ1-2, with D hard to call. There are 11 residues in the CDR3. V lost 1 base, J lost 10 bases, and 8 bases lay in between. CDR1 and CDR2 from the germline V gene are SGHNT and YYREEE (reference sequence). CDR3 protein: CASSLNGFYTF. CDR3 coding DNA: TGTGCCAGCAGCTTGAATGGTTTCTACACCTTC.

This clonotype has ten or more counts. J is TRBJ1-2 and V is TRBV28; no clear D. The V end was cut by 5 bases, the J end by 2 bases, with 21 bases between. The CDR3 covers 17 residues. CDR1 is MDHEN, CDR2 SYDVKM, per germline. CDR3 nucleotides: TGTGCCAGCAGTCTCCGGACCGGAAAAGTGGGGAACTATGGCTACACCTTC. Its protein product is CASSLRTGKVGNYGYTF.

This clonotype was detected a few times. This chain connects TRBV5-1 to TRBJ2-7; 11 nucleotides line up with TRBD1. Germline CDR1 is SGHRS and CDR2 is YFSETQ. Trimming at V came to 4 bases and at J to 5 bases, leaving 8 bases not matched to a gene. The CDR3 has 15 amino acids. CDR3 bases: TGCGCCAGCAGCCACGACCGGGACAGGGGGGACGAGCAGTACTTC. Translating gives CASSHDRDRGDEQYF.

There are many counts of this clonotype. The J gene is TRBJ2-5, the V gene TRBV9; D may be TRBD1 (6 bases). V lost 0 bases, J lost 4 bases, and 13 bases lay in between. CDR1 and CDR2 (germline): SGDLS, YYNGEE. This CDR3 comprises 15 residues. CDR3 sequence: CASSVVEGDVETQYF. Written as DNA, the CDR3 is TGTGCCAGCAGCGTAGTTGAGGGGGACGTAGAGACCCAGTACTTC.

This clonotype came up many times. The CDR3 is CASSLWEDNYGYTF. The CDR3 nucleotides read TGTGCCAGCAGTCTCTGGGAGGACAACTATGGCTACACCTTC. The V gene is TRBV12-3 or TRBV12-4, the J gene TRBJ1-2; D gene ambiguous. The CDR3 has 14 amino acids. V lost 5 bases to trimming and J lost 2 bases, with 12 bases between them.

This clonotype was detected ten times or more. The rearrangement uses TRBV30 and TRBJ1-5, with a possible D match to TRBD1 (5 bases). The CDR3 covers 13 residues. The V gene lost 5 bases and the J gene lost 7 bases, with 15 bases spanning the gap. Germline CDR1 reads GTSNPN; CDR2 reads SVGIG (reference sequence). CDR3 sequence: CAWGSGPGQPQHF. In nucleotides, the CDR3 is TGTGCCTGGGGCTCAGGTCCAGGGCAGCCCCAGCATTTT.

This clonotype was found a few times. The V and J genes are TRBV18 and TRBJ1-5, with TRBD1 as a possible D gene (5 bases). V was clipped by 2 bases and J by 10 bases, with 18 bases between them. The length of the CDR3 is 15 residues. Germline V gene data show CDR1 as KGHSH and CDR2 as LQKENI. Here the CDR3 DNA reads TGTGCCAGCTCACCAGGGGGTTCTACAATCAGCCCCCAGCATTTT. Amino acids: CASSPGGSTISPQHF. The whole variable domain, remainder taken from reference TRBV18 and TRBJ1-5, is NAGVMQNPRHLVRRRGQEARLRCSPMKGHSHVYWYRQLPEEGLKFMVYLQKENIIDESGMPKERFSAEFPKEGPSILRIQQVVRGDSAAYFCASSPGGSTISPQHFGDGTRLSIL.

This clonotype was observed many times. This CDR3 reads CASSEEGRGEAFF. CDR3 coding DNA: TGTGCCAGCAGTGAAGAGGGCAGGGGTGAAGCTTTCTTT. The J gene is TRBJ1-1, the V gene TRBV6-1, with TRBD1 as a possible D gene (6 bases). This CDR3 region has 13 residues. V lost 1 base, J lost 7 bases, and 10 bases lay in between. The V gene's germline CDR1 is MNHNS and CDR2 SASEGT.

This clonotype was counted ten times or more. The chain carries TRBV6-5 and TRBJ1-2; tentative D call: TRBD1 (6 bases). Germline V gene sequence: CDR1 MNHEY, CDR2 SVGAGI. CDR3 length: 15 amino acids. The V end was cut by 6 bases, the J end by 8 bases, with 22 bases between. The CDR3 nucleotides are TGTGCCAGCAGCTACCGACCACAGGGAGTTTTAGGCTACACCTTC. Translating gives CASSYRPQGVLGYTF.